This TCR beta chain was sequenced in a study of T cells expressing NK-cell markers. Study as a whole: TCR beta repertoires came from sorted CD3+CD56+NKG2C+, CD3+CD56+NKG2C- and CD3+CD56-NKG2C+ T cells. Out of eight donors sequenced, seven tested HCMV-seropositive and the remaining one seronegative.

Points from the study as a whole: Dominant NKG2C+ clonotypes accounted for about 1.0-8% of CD8+ T cells in six donors.

Details on this clonotype: Its specificity is unknown.

Template switching by 5'RACE with UMIs generated the TCR beta cDNA. From its re-call of the 5' RACE reads, TCRdb lists each CDR3 protein once, without DNA. Reported are 200,000 to 300,000 distinct CDR3 sequences; the ten largest clones contain 0.3% to 0.45%. The CDR3 totals 13 residues. The origin of this receptor is a man in his late teens or twenties in good health. The chain joins TRBV12-3 or TRBV12-4 to TRBJ1-2; TCRdb lists TRBD1, though no DNA is available to test this call. Sequencing used blood T cells: a sorted CD56 or NKG2C T cell subset, CD4+ or CD8+ T cells, or bulk PBMC T cells (not recorded which). CDR3 protein: CASRGVGNYGYTF.